What follows are 15 T cell receptor beta chains derived from one specimen sequenced in a study of identical twins. TCRdb used MiXCR to reprocess the 5' RACE reads, holding one entry per CDR3 protein. The sample yields about 240,000 distinct CDR3 sequences, around 7.6% seen once. This sample was shared with a second study, whose subject was yellow fever vaccine responses in identical twins.

The sequencing sample was made of CD8+ T cells sorted from blood. The receptors stem from a woman under 30 in good health.

This clonotype was found many times. The chain combines TRBV7-6 with TRBJ2-1, with D perhaps TRBD2 (6 bases). The ends were cut back, 7 bases at V and 6 bases at J, with 22 bases in the middle. Per germline, CDR1 SGHVS and CDR2 FNYEAQ. The CDR3 extends over 16 amino acids. CDR3 DNA sequence: TGTGCCAGCAACCAGGGAGCGGGTCCCCCCCCCAATGAGCAGTTCTTC. It yields the protein CASNQGAGPPPNEQFF.

In its sample, this clonotype was seen many times. In DNA, the CDR3 is TGTGCCAGCAGTTTACCCCGTCTAGAGACCCAGTACTTC. Translated, it gives CASSLPRLETQYF. The chain has TRBV12-3 or TRBV12-4 and TRBJ2-5; D gene uncertain. Trimming took off 2 bases at V and 4 bases at J, with 8 bases between the two ends. The CDR3 is 13 amino acids.

The rearrangement uses TRBV5-1 and TRBJ2-3; 10 positions agree with TRBD2. Per the germline V gene, CDR1 is SGHRS and CDR2 is YFSETQ. The CDR3 runs to 17 residues. After removal of 4 bases from V and 0 bases from J, the junction contained 8 bases not matched to a gene. The CDR3 loop reads CASSEWTSGPSTDTQYF. The CDR3 nucleotides are TGCGCCAGCAGCGAGTGGACTAGCGGCCCTAGCACAGATACGCAGTATTTT.

V is TRBV7-9 and J is TRBJ2-5; weak D call: TRBD2 (5 bases). Trimming pared 1 base from V and 5 bases from J, leaving 11 bases between. Germline V gene sequence: CDR1 SEHNR, CDR2 FQNEAQ (reference sequence). This CDR3 is 14 amino acids long. The CDR3 sequence is CASSLGTASETQYF. The CDR3 DNA sequence: TGTGCCAGCAGCTTAGGGACTGCCTCGGAGACCCAGTACTTC. The whole variable domain, remainder taken from reference TRBV7-9 and TRBJ2-5, is DTGVSQNPRHKITKRGQNVTFRCDPISEHNRLYWYRQTLGQGPEFLTYFQNEAQLEKSRLLSDRFSAERPKGSFSTLEIQRTEQGDSAMYLCASSLGTASETQYFGPGTRLLVL.

In its sample, this clonotype was seen a few times. This sequence joins TRBV27 and TRBJ2-1; D perhaps matches TRBD2 (5 bases). The CDR3 length is 13 residues. V was trimmed by 6 bases and J by 4 bases, leaving 10 bases between them. Germline loops: CDR1 MNHEY, CDR2 SMNVEV (reference sequence). The CDR3 region is CASRGPGYNEQFF. CDR3 DNA: TGTGCCAGCAGAGGCCCGGGGTACAATGAGCAGTTCTTC.

The CDR3 coding sequence is TGTGCCAGCAGTTTTTGGGGCCAGGTACCTGACACTGAAGCTTTCTTT. This translates into CASSFWGQVPDTEAFF. This sequence joins TRBV28 and TRBJ1-1; a possible D gene is TRBD1 (5 bases). This CDR3 region has 16 residues. Germline V gene data show CDR1 as MDHEN and CDR2 as SYDVKM. With 3 bases removed from V and 3 bases from J, the gap between germline ends came to 17 bases.

V gene TRBV5-1 combines with J gene TRBJ2-7; no firm D call. Germline values: CDR1 SGHRS, CDR2 YFSETQ. This CDR3 comprises 15 residues. The CDR3 region has the DNA TGCGCCAGCAGCTTGAAGCGTTGTAGTAGCCACGAGAAGTACGTC. It specifies CASSLKRCSSHEKYV.

This clonotype occurred a few times. This chain uses TRBV7-9 with TRBJ2-2, with TRBD1 matching over 7 bases. This CDR3 spans 15 amino acids. CDR1 SEHNR and CDR2 FQNEAQ come from the germline V gene (reference sequence). Unmatched junction bases numbered 6, after V lost 8 bases and J lost 0 bases. In nucleotides, the CDR3 is TGTGCCAGCCCGCAAACAGGGGCGAACACCGGGGAGCTGTTTTTT. Translating it yields CASPQTGANTGELFF.

This clonotype showed up many times. The chain uses TRBV12-3 or TRBV12-4 and TRBJ2-1; no clear D gene. This CDR3 spans 13 amino acids. V was cut by 0 bases and J by 5 bases, with 5 bases left in between. The chain's CDR3 is CASSLADHNEQFF. For the CDR3, the DNA is TGTGCCAGCAGTTTAGCCGACCACAATGAGCAGTTCTTC.

This clonotype was detected only a few times. This sequence joins TRBV6-1 and TRBJ2-1; 7 bases are shared with TRBD2. The CDR3 has 15 residues. Per germline, CDR1 MNHNS and CDR2 SASEGT. J was trimmed by 2 bases and V by 7 bases; bases with no gene match: 8. The CDR3 nucleotides are TGTGCCAGCACCCCCCCGGGGAGGGCCTACAATGAGCAGTTCTTC. Its translation: CASTPPGRAYNEQFF.

Only a few counts were recorded for this clonotype. The rearrangement uses TRBV3-1 and TRBJ1-2; TRBD1 matches 7 bases. CDR3 length: 14 residues. Per the germline V gene, CDR1 is LGHDT and CDR2 is YNNKEL (reference sequence). Trimming took 4 bases from V and 4 from J; bases not matched to a gene: 6. The CDR3 nucleotides read TGTGCCAGCAGCCTCCTACAGGGGACCTATGGCTACACCTTC. Translation gives CASSLLQGTYGYTF.

This clonotype was seen many times. The chain has TRBV27 and TRBJ1-5; D is possibly TRBD1 (6 bases). V gave up 3 bases and J gave up 7 bases, with 10 bases separating them. The CDR3 is made up of 13 amino acids. CDR1 is MNHEY and CDR2 is SMNVEV in the germline V gene (reference sequence). This chain's CDR3 is CASSFRGGQPQHF. CDR3 coding DNA: TGTGCCAGCAGTTTCAGGGGCGGCCAGCCCCAGCATTTT.

This clonotype came up a few times. The CDR3 is CASIGGYSGNTIYF. CDR3 nucleotides: TGTGCCAGCATCGGCGGCTACTCTGGAAACACCATATATTTT. The chain employs TRBV12-3 or TRBV12-4 and TRBJ1-3; D gene ambiguous. The CDR3 is 14 residues long. Trimming left V 7 bases short and J 0 bases short, with 10 bases between.

This clonotype has only one observation. The gene calls are TRBV11-2 and TRBJ2-7; 9 nucleotides align to TRBD1. Trimming cost V 5 bases and J 2 bases; bases outside gene matches: 16. Per germline, CDR1 SGHAT and CDR2 FQNNGV. The CDR3 loop spans 18 amino acids. In DNA form, the CDR3 reads TGTGCCAGCAGCCCGACAGGGGGTACTTGGGCGTTCGCCTACGAGCAGTACGTC. Its protein is CASSPTGGTWAFAYEQYV.

This clonotype was counted at least ten times. The chain employs TRBV10-3 and TRBJ2-7; no firm D call. V lost 4 bases to trimming and J lost 4 bases, with 8 bases between them. CDR3 length: 12 amino acids. Germline values: CDR1 ENHRY, CDR2 SYGVKD. CDR3 residues: CAISASNYEQYV. CDR3 coding DNA: TGTGCCATCAGTGCGAGTAATTACGAGCAGTACGTC.